This T cell receptor beta chain was sequenced during a study of blood T cell repertoires in COVID-19. Turning to the study itself: Samples of COVID-19 (acute and convalescent) were obtained from the United States, Italy and Spain. T cells, B-cell-depleted T cells, or PBMCs provided the cDNA or gDNA that served as material.

This clone was seen only a few times. Trimming stripped 5 bases from V and 7 bases from J, with 14 bases between. The length of the CDR3 is 13 residues. Germline loops: CDR1 MDHEN, CDR2 SYDVKM. Original methodology: By means of reference gene primer amplification, nucleated cell counts were estimated. The repertoire was sequenced with immunoSEQ multiplex PCR; TCRdb's copy has only in-frame clones and lacks some. Clone size and the V and J calls come from that table; the DNA yielded D and trimming. The sample carries tens of thousands of clones, 81% recorded once. Seattle participants joined during active infection and were tracked over time.

The chain recombines TRBV28 with TRBJ1-1; D call uncertain. This TCR derives from a man aged 70-80 years with COVID-19, enrolled during active disease. The sample consisted of peripheral blood. Written as DNA, the CDR3 is TGTGCCAGCAGTACCCGAGGGCCTGATGAAGCTTTCTTT. It encodes CASSTRGPDEAFF.